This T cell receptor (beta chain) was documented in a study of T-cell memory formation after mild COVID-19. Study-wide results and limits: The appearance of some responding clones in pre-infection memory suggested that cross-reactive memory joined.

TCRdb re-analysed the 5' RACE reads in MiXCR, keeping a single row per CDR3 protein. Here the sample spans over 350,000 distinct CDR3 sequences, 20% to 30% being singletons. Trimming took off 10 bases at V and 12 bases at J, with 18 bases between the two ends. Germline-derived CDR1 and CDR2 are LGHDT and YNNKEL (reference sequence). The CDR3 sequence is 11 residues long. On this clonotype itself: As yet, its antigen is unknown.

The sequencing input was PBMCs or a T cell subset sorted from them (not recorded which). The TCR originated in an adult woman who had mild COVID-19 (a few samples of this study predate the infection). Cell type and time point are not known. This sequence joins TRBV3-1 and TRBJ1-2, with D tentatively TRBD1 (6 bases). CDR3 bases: TGTGCCACCCTACACTCGGGGGGCCACACCTTC. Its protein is CATLHSGGHTF. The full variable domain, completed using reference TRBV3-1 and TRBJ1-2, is DTAVSQTPKYLVTQMGNDKSIKCEQNLGHDTMYWYKQDSKKFLKIMFSYNNKELIINETVPNRFSPKSPDKAHLNLHINSLELGDSAVYFCATLHSGGHTFGSGTRLTVV.